Listed below are T cell receptor beta chains from one sample, sequenced in a study of T cells in Graves' hyperthyroidism and ophthalmopathy. Each CDR3 protein gets one entry after TCRdb re-called the multiplex PCR reads with MiXCR. The data hold roughly 720,000 distinct CDR3 sequences, with around a sixth observed a single time. The sample taken for sequencing was blood. The source is a man aged 50 or older with Graves' hyperthyroidism. CDR3s include the opening cysteine and the closing phenylalanine or tryptophan. The order of the fields is V gene, J gene, clone size, CDR3 length, D gene, CDR3 DNA, CDR3 protein. D genes are given only for firm matches. Clone size is not always given. Where it is, it says once, few, many or a class for expanded clones.

TRBV29-1	TRBJ2-7	few	13	-	TGCAGCGTCGGGAGGGGACAGCACTACGAGCAGTACTTC	CSVGRGQHYEQYF
TRBV11-2	TRBJ2-7	many	16	-	TGTGCCAGCAGCTTGATCCTGGGGGAAGTCTCCTACGAGCAGTACTTC	CASSLILGEVSYEQYF
TRBV28	TRBJ2-2	many	15	-	TGTGCCAGCAGCCCCCAATCTCGAAACACCGGGGAGCTGTTTTTT	CASSPQSRNTGELFF
TRBV20-1	TRBJ2-7	many	12	-	TGCAGTGCTATGGCTAGCCCCGACGAGCAGTACTTC	CSAMASPDEQYF
TRBV19	TRBJ2-3	-	15	-	TGTGCCAGTAGACCTCCGGGACGGAACACAGATACGCAGTATTTT	CASRPPGRNTDTQYF
TRBV11-3	TRBJ2-3	many	15	-	TGTGCCAGCAGCCCCCATGGCGCTGACACAGATACGCAGTATTTT	CASSPHGADTDTQYF
TRBV6-5	TRBJ2-1	-	14	TRBD2	TGTGCCAGCAGTTACACACCCACTAGCGATGAGCAGTTCTTC	CASSYTPTSDEQFF
TRBV14	TRBJ2-1	many	15	-	TGTGCCAGCAGCCAAGTAGGAAGAGGGCACAATGAGCAGTTCTTC	CASSQVGRGHNEQFF
TRBV18	TRBJ2-1	-	12	-	TGTGCCAGCTCACCCCACCAGGATGAGCAGTTCTTC	CASSPHQDEQFF
TRBV10-3	TRBJ2-3	few	13	-	TGTGCCATCAGTGAGTCTGAGGCAGATACGCAGTATTTT	CAISESEADTQYF
TRBV9	TRBJ2-7	few	14	-	TGTGCCAGCAGCGGAGACGGATTCTCCTACGAGCAGTACTTC	CASSGDGFSYEQYF
TRBV6-1	TRBJ1-6	-	13	-	TGTGCCAGCAGTGATGTCTCCGTTTCACCCCTCCACTTT	CASSDVSVSPLHF
TRBV9	TRBJ1-1	many	16	-	TGTGCCAGCAGCGCACAGGTCTTAGGCCTGAACACTGAAGCTTTCTTT	CASSAQVLGLNTEAFF
TRBV2	TRBJ2-4	-	19	TRBD1	TGTGCCAGCACTTCCGGGACAGGGGGCGCGAGGGGGGCCAAAAACATTCAGTACTTC	CASTSGTGGARGAKNIQYF
TRBV20-1	TRBJ1-3	few	15	-	TGCAGTGCTAGCCCCCAACCTACGACCGGAAACACCATATATTTT	CSASPQPTTGNTIYF
TRBV29-1	TRBJ1-1	-	12	TRBD1	TGCAGCGGGGGGACAGGGAGTGCTGAAGCTTTCTTT	CSGGTGSAEAFF
TRBV7-9	TRBJ2-5	many	14	TRBD2	TGTGCCAGCAGCTTACTAGCGGGAGCGGAGACCCAGTACTTC	CASSLLAGAETQYF
TRBV12-3/TRBV12-4	TRBJ2-1	many	12	-	TGTGCCAGCAGTCCGGGGGGCGATGAGCAGTTCTTC	CASSPGGDEQFF
TRBV18	TRBJ2-4	few	17	-	TGTGCCAGCTCACGCAAAGACAGCAATCTAGCCAAAAACATTCAGTACTTC	CASSRKDSNLAKNIQYF
TRBV28	TRBJ2-5	many	17	TRBD2	TGTGCCAGCAGTTTAGTTACTAGCGGGAGGGCCTTAGAGACCCAGTACTTC	CASSLVTSGRALETQYF
TRBV6-1	TRBJ2-7	many	14	-	TGTGCCAGCAGCCCTAGGGGGGAGACCTACGAGCAGTACTTC	CASSPRGETYEQYF
TRBV20-1	TRBJ1-5	few	15	TRBD1	TGCAGTGCCTTGACAGGGTCCCTAAGCAATCAGCCCCAGCATTTT	CSALTGSLSNQPQHF
TRBV24-1	TRBJ2-7	few	16	TRBD2	TGTGCCACCAGTGATCCGACCCCTAGCGGGAGTAACGAGCAGTACTTC	CATSDPTPSGSNEQYF
TRBV3-1	TRBJ2-3	-	15	-	TGTGCCAGCGGGGCTAGGGGCCCATCGGGGCAAACGCAGTATTTT	CASGARGPSGQTQYF
TRBV20-1	TRBJ2-3	few	14	TRBD2	TGCAGTGCCAGACTAGCGGGCCCCACAGATACGCAGTATTTT	CSARLAGPTDTQYF
TRBV30	TRBJ2-5	many	12	-	TGTGCCTGGAGTGTATATTCGGAGACCCAGTACTTC	CAWSVYSETQYF
TRBV27	TRBJ2-1	many	14	-	TGTGCCAGCAGTGCGGAGGAGAACGTGAATGAGCAGTTCTTC	CASSAEENVNEQFF
TRBV24-1	TRBJ2-2	-	14	-	TGTGCCACCAGTGATTTCCAAGTTGGTGGGGAGCTGTTTTTT	CATSDFQVGGELFF
TRBV6-6	TRBJ2-7	-	15	-	TGTGCCAGCAGTTACTCGGGAGGAAGACCTCACGAGCAGTACTTC	CASSYSGGRPHEQYF
TRBV20-1	TRBJ2-1	many	16	TRBD2	TGCAGTGCGGGACTAGCGGGAGTACGGTTATACAATGAGCAGTTCTTC	CSAGLAGVRLYNEQFF
TRBV14	TRBJ1-2	many	14	-	TGTGCCAGCAGCCAAGTAGGGCTTGGCTATGGCTACACCTTC	CASSQVGLGYGYTF
TRBV5-6	TRBJ1-2	-	14	-	TGTGCCAGCAGCTTCCAGGACGGGAACTATGGCTACACCTTC	CASSFQDGNYGYTF
TRBV10-3	TRBJ1-1	many	16	-	TGTGCCATCAGTGGGACCCGGGACACCCAGAACACTGAAGCTTTCTTT	CAISGTRDTQNTEAFF
TRBV12-3/TRBV12-4	TRBJ2-5	many	14	-	TGTGCCAGCGCAAGACGACAGAGTCAAGAGACCCAGTACTTC	CASARRQSQETQYF
TRBV27	TRBJ2-7	few	13	TRBD2	TGTGCCAGCCGTTTGAGCGGGAGCTACGAGCAGTACTTC	CASRLSGSYEQYF
TRBV2	TRBJ1-5	many	14	-	TGTGCCAGCAGTGCCCTAGACGGGACCCAGCCCCAGCATTTT	CASSALDGTQPQHF
TRBV2	TRBJ2-5	many	15	-	TGTGCCAGCAGTGAACCGAACTGGGGCCAAGAGACCCAGTACTTC	CASSEPNWGQETQYF